These T cell receptor beta chains were read from a single sample in a study of T-cell reconstitution after alpha-beta-depleted transplantation in children. TCRdb independently ran MiXCR on the PCR reads; one entry per CDR3 protein. The sample lists approximately 350,000 distinct CDR3 sequences, about 17% occurring once. The source material was PBMCs, mostly from graft donor cells, sampled 360 days after TCRalphabeta/CD19-depleted stem cell transplant. The receptors come from a male patient aged 2 to 10 who had a stem cell transplant for acute lymphoblastic leukemia, so the T cells may come from the graft donor. Each CDR3 is given with its conserved first and last residue. A D gene is named only where the DNA matches it firmly. Clone size, where shown, is once, few, many, or a class for clones that have expanded.

cdr3_length	clone_size	v_call	j_call	d_call	cdr3_nt	cdr3_aa
15	few	TRBV12-3/TRBV12-4	TRBJ2-5	TRBD2	TGTGCCAGCAGTTTCGAACTAGCGTTGCAAGAGACCCAGTACTTC	CASSFELALQETQYF
17	few	TRBV12-3/TRBV12-4	TRBJ2-5	TRBD2	TGTGCCAGCAGCTCGACTACCGGGACTAGCGGGACGGAGACCCAGTACTTC	CASSSTTGTSGTETQYF
16	few	TRBV28	TRBJ2-6	-	TGTGCCAGCAGCCGTACAGGGCCCTCTCGGGCCAACGTCCTGACTTTC	CASSRTGPSRANVLTF
14	few	TRBV10-2	TRBJ2-7	-	TGCGCCAGCAGTGACCCAGACAGAGCCTACGAGCAGTACTTC	CASSDPDRAYEQYF
16	-	TRBV30	TRBJ2-1	-	TGTGCCTGGACCCCTCGGACGGTGAGCTCCTACAATGAGCAGTTCTTC	CAWTPRTVSSYNEQFF
13	few	TRBV5-1	TRBJ1-4	-	TGCGCCAGCAGCTTCTCTCCGGGGGAAAAACTGTTTTTT	CASSFSPGEKLFF
16	-	TRBV14	TRBJ2-1	-	TGTGCCAGCAGCCCTCTTCTTAGTTACTCCTACAATGAGCAGTTCTTC	CASSPLLSYSYNEQFF
13	few	TRBV6-6	TRBJ2-7	-	TGTGCCAGCAGTCGGGACATCTCCTACGAGCAGTACTTC	CASSRDISYEQYF
15	-	TRBV28	TRBJ1-6	-	TGTGCCAGCAGTTACGAGGTGGCGATGAATTCACCCCTCCACTTT	CASSYEVAMNSPLHF
16	few	TRBV5-6	TRBJ2-7	-	TGTGCCAGCAGCTTGGAGGGGAGGTCCCGACGTTGGGAGCAGTACTTC	CASSLEGRSRRWEQYF
21	few	TRBV4-1	TRBJ2-3	TRBD2	TGCGCCAGCAGCCAAGATGGAAGGCTGATGAGGACTAGCGGCGACACAGATACGCAGTATTTT	CASSQDGRLMRTSGDTDTQYF
16	many	TRBV7-8	TRBJ2-7	TRBD2	TGTGCCAGCAGCAAGGGACTAGCGGAGTCCTCCTACGAGCAGTACTTC	CASSKGLAESSYEQYF
15	-	TRBV4-3	TRBJ1-4	-	TGCGCCAGCAGCCAAGAGCCACAGCCGGATGAAAAACTGTTTTTT	CASSQEPQPDEKLFF
10	few	TRBV3-1	TRBJ1-3	-	TGTGCCAGCAGCATAAGGGACCACTCTTTT	CASSIRDHSF
16	few	TRBV20-1	TRBJ2-3	-	TGCAGTGCTAGAGATTTGCCTAGCCGGGGCACAGATACGCAGTATTTT	CSARDLPSRGTDTQYF
18	many	TRBV10-3	TRBJ2-7	TRBD2	TGTGCCATCAGTGATCCCTGGACTAGCGGGAGCATGGGGTACGAGCAGTACTTC	CAISDPWTSGSMGYEQYF
13	-	TRBV6-2/TRBV6-3	TRBJ1-5	-	TGTGCCAGCAGTTACATGGGTTATCAGCCACAGCATTTT	CASSYMGYQPQHF
14	many	TRBV2	TRBJ1-6	TRBD1	TGTGCCAGCATCTCTGACAGGGTTAATTCACCCCTCCACTTT	CASISDRVNSPLHF
16	-	TRBV11-2	TRBJ1-1	TRBD1	TGTGCCAGCAGCTTAGAATTCCCCAGGGGGAACGCTGAAGCTTTCTTT	CASSLEFPRGNAEAFF
12	-	TRBV12-3/TRBV12-4	TRBJ2-7	TRBD2	TGTGCCAGCAGTTTAGGGGGGACTAGCGTGTACTTC	CASSLGGTSVYF
14	many	TRBV12-3/TRBV12-4	TRBJ2-3	TRBD1	TGTGCCAGCAGTTTGACAGGGGGTTTGGATACGCAGTATTTT	CASSLTGGLDTQYF
12	many	TRBV7-2	TRBJ1-1	-	TGTGCCAGCAGCTTATTCCCAGGGGAAGCTTTCTTT	CASSLFPGEAFF
16	many	TRBV12-3/TRBV12-4	TRBJ2-2	TRBD2	TGTGCCAGCAGTTTAGGACTAGCGGGAGTCACCGGGGAGCTGTTTTTT	CASSLGLAGVTGELFF
14	once	TRBV7-6	TRBJ1-2	-	TGTGCCAGCAGCTTACGGGAAGGGAACTATGGCTACACCTTC	CASSLREGNYGYTF
16	-	TRBV11-3	TRBJ1-4	-	TGTGCCAGCAGCTTGGCTCCGGGCAGGGCGAGTGAAAAACTGTTTTTT	CASSLAPGRASEKLFF
16	many	TRBV29-1	TRBJ2-1	-	TGCAGCGTTGAAGATTGGGCCAGAGGCTCCTACAATGAGCAGTTCTTC	CSVEDWARGSYNEQFF
16	-	TRBV4-1	TRBJ2-2	-	TGCGCCAGCAGCCCTGAGGGGCGATTGAACACCGGGGAGCTGTTTTTT	CASSPEGRLNTGELFF
18	few	TRBV6-2/TRBV6-3	TRBJ2-3	TRBD1	TGTGCCAGCAGTTATGGGGGCCCGGGGACAGGGGGCCCAGATACGCAGTATTTT	CASSYGGPGTGGPDTQYF
14	few	TRBV25-1	TRBJ1-6	-	TGTGCCAGCAGTGAACCCGGGAGGGGATCACCCCTCCACTTT	CASSEPGRGSPLHF
16	few	TRBV7-2	TRBJ2-2	TRBD1	TGTGCCAGCAGACGACGCGGACAGGGGGGCCCCGGGGAGCTGTTTTTT	CASRRRGQGGPGELFF
15	-	TRBV4-2	TRBJ2-1	TRBD2	TGTGCCAGCAAGGCTAGCGGAGGGATTTACAATGAGCAGTTCTTC	CASKASGGIYNEQFF
11	many	TRBV29-1	TRBJ1-4	-	TGCAGCGTTGGGGGAGGCGAAAAACTGTTTTTT	CSVGGGEKLFF
13	-	TRBV3-1	TRBJ1-1	-	TGTGCCAGCAGCCTCGAGAAGAACACTGAAGCTTTCTTT	CASSLEKNTEAFF
14	-	TRBV5-1	TRBJ2-5	-	TGCGCCAGCAGCTTGGTACGCGGCCGGGAGACCCAGTACTTC	CASSLVRGRETQYF
18	few	TRBV15	TRBJ2-5	TRBD2	TGTGCCACCAGCAGAGCTCCTAGCGGGACCAGACCCAAAGAGACCCAGTACTTC	CATSRAPSGTRPKETQYF
13	few	TRBV9	TRBJ2-3	-	TGTGCCAGCAGCGTAGGGGTACTAGATACGCAGTATTTT	CASSVGVLDTQYF
20	-	TRBV5-1	TRBJ1-5	TRBD1	TGCGCCAGCAGCTTAGGTCCCGACAGGGCTATGATACTTAGCAATCAGCCCCAGCATTTT	CASSLGPDRAMILSNQPQHF
15	-	TRBV4-2	TRBJ1-4	-	TGTGCCAGCAGCCTCCGGGTGCAGGGGCACGGAAAACTGTTTTTT	CASSLRVQGHGKLFF
11	-	TRBV6-6	TRBJ1-1	-	TGTGCCAGCAGTCACGGGCCTGAAGCTTTCTTT	CASSHGPEAFF
14	-	TRBV19	TRBJ2-1	-	TGTGCCAGTAGTATAAAGGGTGGCGGGAATGAGCAGTTCTTC	CASSIKGGGNEQFF